These 18 T cell receptor beta chains came from one sample sequenced in a study of shared clonotypes between healthy human individuals. Clones were read by immunoSEQ multiplex PCR, and TCRdb kept only the in-frame ones, dropping some. The repertoire consists of about 680,000 clones, with 72% occurring once and the leading ten covering under 2%. Sequencing was done on a sample of memory CD4+ T cells sorted from blood. The sample's subset: CD45RA-negative fraction. The receptors were gathered from a woman in her thirties in good health.

This chain connects TRBV11-2 to TRBJ1-4, with D unresolved. Germline V gene data show CDR1 as SGHAT and CDR2 as FQNNGV. This CDR3 is 14 amino acids long. V lost 6 bases to trimming and J lost 8 bases, with 16 bases between them. The CDR3 bases are TGTGCCAGCAGTTCATTGTCCGGGTACGAAAAACTGTTTTTT. Amino acid sequence: CASSSLSGYEKLFF.

This clone was observed once. The gene calls are TRBV19 and TRBJ2-5; 7 nucleotides agree with TRBD1. Germline CDR1 and CDR2: LNHDA and SQIVND (reference sequence). Trimming cost V 3 bases and J 4 bases; bases outside gene matches: 8. The CDR3 is 15 residues long. CDR3: CASSINRGRSETQYF. The CDR3 DNA reads TGTGCCAGTAGTATCAACAGGGGTCGATCAGAGACCCAGTACTTC. The whole variable domain, filled in from reference TRBV19 and TRBJ2-5, reads DGGITQSPKYLFRKEGQNVTLSCEQNLNHDAMYWYRQDPGQGLRLIYYSQIVNDFQKGDIAEGYSVSREKKESFPLTVTSAQKNPTAFYLCASSINRGRSETQYFGPGTRLLVL.

This clone was detected only once. This chain's CDR3 is CASRYSGTSGNTIYF. The CDR3 DNA is TGTGCCAGTCGATATTCAGGGACATCTGGAAACACCATATATTTT. The chain recombines TRBV27 with TRBJ1-3, with D perhaps TRBD1 (6 bases). The germline gives CDR1 MNHEY, CDR2 SMNVEV (reference sequence). V shed 9 bases and J shed 1 base, with 16 bases lying between them. The CDR3 has 15 amino acids.

The rearrangement joins TRBV9 to TRBJ1-2; the match to TRBD1 covers 9 bases. V lost 3 bases and J lost 1; bases outside the gene matches: 7. In germline, CDR1 is SGDLS, CDR2 YYNGEE. The CDR3 covers 16 residues. The CDR3 coding sequence is TGTGCCAGCAGCGCGGGACAGGGACGCCTTAACTATGGCTACACCTTC. Translation: CASSAGQGRLNYGYTF.

The chain recombines TRBV6-6 with TRBJ2-7, with D maybe TRBD2 (5 bases). The CDR3 totals 14 residues. Germline V lookup: CDR1 MNHNY, CDR2 SVGAGI (reference sequence). The ends were cut back, 7 bases at V and 8 bases at J, with 21 bases in the middle. For the CDR3, the DNA is TGTGCCAGCACCGTTAACGACTACATTACGAAGCAGTACTTC. It specifies CASTVNDYITKQYF.

This chain joins TRBV18 and TRBJ2-3; D is possibly TRBD2 (6 bases). The CDR3 spans 13 residues. The V end lost 2 bases, the J end lost 4 bases, and 7 bases lay between the germline ends. Germline CDR1 reads KGHSH; CDR2 reads LQKENI. The CDR3 loop is CASSPSSADTQYF. The DNA of the CDR3 is TGTGCCAGCTCACCATCTAGCGCAGATACGCAGTATTTT.

This clone was seen more than once but under ten times. This sequence joins TRBV4-2 and TRBJ2-3; tentative D call: TRBD2 (5 bases). Trimming removed 0 bases from V and 0 bases from J, with 16 bases in between. Germline V CDR1 and CDR2: LGHNA, YNFKEQ. The CDR3 extends over 18 amino acids. The CDR3 region is CASSQDGDAADSTDTQYF. In nucleotides, the CDR3 is TGTGCCAGCAGCCAAGATGGTGATGCAGCGGACAGCACAGATACGCAGTATTTT.

V is TRBV5-1 and J is TRBJ2-1; TRBD2 matches at 11 bases. V dropped 0 bases and J dropped 10; count of bases not matched to a gene: 9. This CDR3 has 16 amino acids. Germline V gives CDR1 SGHRS, CDR2 YFSETQ. The CDR3 DNA sequence: TGCGCCAGCAGCTTGGAGATTAGCGGGAGGGCCGGGGAGCAGTTCTTC. Translating it yields CASSLEISGRAGEQFF.

The V call is TRBV6-4, the J call TRBJ2-1, with a weak D call TRBD2 (5 bases). Germline assignment: CDR1 MRHNA and CDR2 SNTAGT. V lost 2 bases and J 8 bases, leaving 13 bases between the germline ends. The CDR3 spans 14 residues. The CDR3 region has the DNA TGTGCCAGCAGTGACGTGGTAGGAGGTTATGAGCAGTTCTTC. As protein: CASSDVVGGYEQFF.

This chain links TRBV5-1 with TRBJ2-5, with 11 bases matching TRBD2. The CDR3 is 15 amino acids. V lost 1 base to trimming and J lost 5 bases; unmatched junction nucleotides: 4. In germline, CDR1 is SGHRS, CDR2 YFSETQ. CDR3 region: CASSLSTSGAETQYF. The DNA of the CDR3 is TGCGCCAGCAGCTTGTCGACTAGCGGGGCGGAGACCCAGTACTTC.

The rearrangement links TRBV7-9 to TRBJ2-5; no reliable D call. Trimming left V 5 bases short and J 4 bases short, with 14 bases between. CDR3 length equals 14 residues. Germline values: CDR1 SEHNR, CDR2 FQNEAQ (reference sequence). Here the CDR3 DNA reads TGTGCCAGCAGCGCGGTGGGGTCCTCAGAGACCCAGTACTTC. Residues: CASSAVGSSETQYF.

The rearrangement uses TRBV7-9 and TRBJ1-2, with D possibly TRBD1 on 5 matching bases. Germline CDR1 is SEHNR and CDR2 is FQNEAQ (reference sequence). The CDR3 has 15 residues. V lost 3 bases and J lost 4, with 15 bases in between. CDR3: CASSFAGPQIYGYTF. In nucleotides, the CDR3 is TGTGCCAGCAGCTTCGCAGGGCCTCAAATCTATGGCTACACCTTC.

V gene TRBV9 combines with J gene TRBJ2-2; perhaps TRBD1 as D (6 bases). The V gene's germline CDR1 is SGDLS and CDR2 YYNGEE. This CDR3 spans 15 amino acids. Trimming removed 1 base from V and 2 bases from J, with 9 bases in between. The CDR3 protein is CASSVQGINTGELFF. CDR3 nucleotide sequence: TGTGCCAGCAGCGTACAGGGGATAAACACCGGGGAGCTGTTTTTT.

This chain joins TRBV7-9 and TRBJ1-1; D remains unclear. Trimming stripped 3 bases from V and 4 bases from J, with 9 bases between. The CDR3 totals 13 residues. From germline, CDR1 is SEHNR and CDR2 FQNEAQ (reference sequence). The CDR3 loop is CASSLVMSTEAFF. CDR3 coding DNA: TGTGCCAGCAGCTTGGTAATGAGCACTGAAGCTTTCTTT.

As for this clone: Distinct nucleotide sequences in the sample also encode this CDR3. This chain uses TRBV15 with TRBJ2-1; D remains ambiguous. The germline CDR1 and CDR2 sequences are LNHNV and YYDKDF (reference sequence). Deletions cut 0 bases from V and 6 bases from J, with 3 bases between. The CDR3 runs to 12 residues. The CDR3 DNA sequence: TGTGCCACCAGCAGAGAGGGCAATGAGCAGTTCTTC. Its protein product is CATSREGNEQFF. The variable domain in full, with the rest retrieved from reference TRBV15 and TRBJ2-1, is DAMVIQNPRYQVTQFGKPVTLSCSQTLNHNVMYWYQQKSSQAPKLLFHYYDKDFNNEADTPDNFQSRRPNTSFCFLDIRSPGLGDTAMYLCATSREGNEQFFGPGTRLTVL.

The chain combines TRBV18 with TRBJ1-2, with a possible D match to TRBD1 (5 bases). V was clipped by 4 bases and J by 7 bases, with 16 bases between them. Germline CDR1 reads KGHSH; CDR2 reads LQKENI. The CDR3 totals 14 residues. The DNA for the CDR3 is TGTGCCAGCTCACGAGAGGGACCGCCGGCTGGCTACACCTTC. Amino acid sequence: CASSREGPPAGYTF.

The chain combines TRBV29-1 with TRBJ2-1; D remains unclear. V was clipped by 4 bases and J by 5 bases, with 9 bases between them. Germline CDR1 SQVTM, CDR2 ANQGSEA. The CDR3 extends over 12 amino acids. This CDR3 reads CSVGRAHNEQFF. The CDR3 DNA reads as TGCAGCGTTGGAAGGGCCCACAATGAGCAGTTCTTC.

This clone was seen a few times. The chain joins TRBV11-3 to TRBJ2-2; no reliable D call. V was pared by 5 bases and J by 0 bases, with 13 bases between. The CDR3 consists of 16 residues. Per the germline V gene, CDR1 is SGHNT and CDR2 is YENEEA. CDR3 amino acids: CASSRRQTANTGELFF. DNA of the CDR3: TGTGCCAGCAGCCGTCGGCAGACCGCGAACACCGGGGAGCTGTTTTTT.